A selection of T cell receptor beta chains follows, all from one sample in a study of T cells in tuberculosis. Data came from immunoSEQ multiplex PCR; TCRdb stores just in-frame clones and leaves some out. This sample has around 50,000 clones, with 88% found just once. The specimen sequenced was CD1b-GMM tetramer-negative cells sorted from PBMCs. Receptor source: an adult woman with latent tuberculosis. CDR3s include the opening cysteine and the closing phenylalanine or tryptophan. The order of the fields is CDR3 length, D gene, clone size, V gene, J gene, CDR3 DNA, CDR3 protein. The D gene is left open where the match is weak. Clone sizes are given selectively: once, few, many, or a class where the clone is expanded.

cdr3_length: 13
d_call: NA
clone_size: NA
v_call: TRBV6-1
j_call: TRBJ1-1
cdr3_nt: TGTGCCAGCAGTGGGGGGAGGTTCACTGAAGCTTTCTTT
cdr3_aa: CASSGGRFTEAFF

cdr3_length: 13
d_call: NA
clone_size: NA
v_call: TRBV5-4
j_call: TRBJ1-2
cdr3_nt: TGTGCCAGCAGCTTAGAAGGGGCGTTCGGCTACACCTTC
cdr3_aa: CASSLEGAFGYTF

cdr3_length: 13
d_call: TRBD1
clone_size: NA
v_call: TRBV5-4
j_call: TRBJ1-2
cdr3_nt: TGTGCCAGCAGCCAGACAACGCAGACAGGGCACCACTTC
cdr3_aa: CASSQTTQTGHHF

cdr3_length: 15
d_call: TRBD2
clone_size: NA
v_call: TRBV7-2
j_call: TRBJ2-3
cdr3_nt: TGTGCCAGCAGCTCGCGGGGGGCAAGGGCAGATACGCAGTATTTT
cdr3_aa: CASSSRGARADTQYF

cdr3_length: 15
d_call: TRBD2
clone_size: once
v_call: TRBV4-1
j_call: TRBJ2-5
cdr3_nt: TGCGCCAGCAGCCAAGCGGGAGGGCCGGGAGAGACCCAGTACTTC
cdr3_aa: CASSQAGGPGETQYF

cdr3_length: 15
d_call: NA
clone_size: NA
v_call: TRBV5-1
j_call: TRBJ2-7
cdr3_nt: TGCGCCAGCAGCTTGGGCCATACCGATTCCTACGAGCAGTACTTC
cdr3_aa: CASSLGHTDSYEQYF

cdr3_length: 14
d_call: NA
clone_size: once
v_call: TRBV6-5
j_call: TRBJ2-1
cdr3_nt: TGTGCCAGCAGTGAGGGTCTTGGTGCCAATGAGCAGTTCTTC
cdr3_aa: CASSEGLGANEQFF

cdr3_length: 12
d_call: NA
clone_size: NA
v_call: TRBV18
j_call: TRBJ1-4
cdr3_nt: TGTGCCAGCTCACGCCTCGGGGAAAAACTGTTTTTT
cdr3_aa: CASSRLGEKLFF

cdr3_length: 15
d_call: NA
clone_size: NA
v_call: TRBV2
j_call: TRBJ1-5
cdr3_nt: TGTGCCAGCAGTGAACAGGCAGGCATCTATCAGCCCCAGCATTTT
cdr3_aa: CASSEQAGIYQPQHF

cdr3_length: 13
d_call: NA
clone_size: NA
v_call: TRBV7-3
j_call: TRBJ1-2
cdr3_nt: TGTGCCAGCAGCCTGTCCGGGGGCTATGGCTACACCTTC
cdr3_aa: CASSLSGGYGYTF

cdr3_length: 12
d_call: NA
clone_size: NA
v_call: TRBV30
j_call: TRBJ2-7
cdr3_nt: TGTGCCTGGAGTGTTTCGGGGTACGAGCAGTACTTC
cdr3_aa: CAWSVSGYEQYF

cdr3_length: 16
d_call: NA
clone_size: NA
v_call: TRBV6-5
j_call: TRBJ1-6
cdr3_nt: TGTGCCAGCAGTTACTCGATGGCAGGTACCAATTCCCCCCTCCACTTT
cdr3_aa: CASSYSMAGTNSPLHF

cdr3_length: 16
d_call: TRBD1
clone_size: NA
v_call: TRBV4-2
j_call: TRBJ2-6
cdr3_nt: TGTGCCAGCAGCCATCGACAGGGGGCTGGGGCCAACGTCCTGACTTTC
cdr3_aa: CASSHRQGAGANVLTF

cdr3_length: 15
d_call: TRBD2
clone_size: once
v_call: TRBV5-1
j_call: TRBJ2-1
cdr3_nt: TGCGCCAGAAGGGACCGCGTAGCGGGAGACGATGAGCAGTTCTTC
cdr3_aa: CARRDRVAGDDEQFF

cdr3_length: 14
d_call: TRBD1
clone_size: NA
v_call: TRBV30
j_call: TRBJ2-2
cdr3_nt: TGTGCCTGGAGTCCAGGGGGCGCGAGCGGGGAGCTGTTTTTT
cdr3_aa: CAWSPGGASGELFF

cdr3_length: 15
d_call: NA
clone_size: NA
v_call: TRBV2
j_call: TRBJ2-3
cdr3_nt: TGTGCCAGCAGTGACACTAGCTACCGCACAGATACGCAGTATTTT
cdr3_aa: CASSDTSYRTDTQYF

cdr3_length: 14
d_call: TRBD1
clone_size: NA
v_call: TRBV5-1
j_call: TRBJ2-5
cdr3_nt: TGCGCCAGCAGCCGGGGACAGGGGCCAGAGACCCAGTACTTC
cdr3_aa: CASSRGQGPETQYF

cdr3_length: 15
d_call: NA
clone_size: NA
v_call: TRBV2
j_call: TRBJ1-6
cdr3_nt: TGTGCCAGCAGTGCCTTGCCGGGGTCGGATTCACCCCTCCACTTT
cdr3_aa: CASSALPGSDSPLHF

cdr3_length: 12
d_call: NA
clone_size: NA
v_call: TRBV7-2
j_call: TRBJ1-2
cdr3_nt: TGTGCCAGCAGCTTTGTTGGGACGGGGGTGCATTTC
cdr3_aa: CASSFVGTGVHF

cdr3_length: 13
d_call: NA
clone_size: NA
v_call: TRBV5-6
j_call: TRBJ2-2
cdr3_nt: TGTGCCAGCAGCTTGTGGCTCACCGGGGAGCTGTTTTTT
cdr3_aa: CASSLWLTGELFF

cdr3_length: 17
d_call: TRBD2
clone_size: NA
v_call: TRBV9
j_call: TRBJ2-7
cdr3_nt: TGTGCCAGCAGCGTCCCCCCCCAGCCCAGCGGGAGCGGCGAGCAGTACTTC
cdr3_aa: CASSVPPQPSGSGEQYF

cdr3_length: 13
d_call: TRBD1
clone_size: NA
v_call: TRBV10-3
j_call: TRBJ1-2
cdr3_nt: TGTGCCACTACCGGGACAGAACCCTATGGCTACACCTTC
cdr3_aa: CATTGTEPYGYTF

cdr3_length: 13
d_call: NA
clone_size: NA
v_call: TRBV4-1
j_call: TRBJ2-2
cdr3_nt: TGCGCCAGCGGGGAGACCCTCACCGGGGAGCTGTTTTTT
cdr3_aa: CASGETLTGELFF

cdr3_length: 12
d_call: NA
clone_size: NA
v_call: TRBV29-1
j_call: TRBJ2-5
cdr3_nt: TGCAGCGTCATTACAGTATCCGAGACCCAGTACTTC
cdr3_aa: CSVITVSETQYF

cdr3_length: 18
d_call: TRBD2
clone_size: NA
v_call: TRBV4-1
j_call: TRBJ2-7
cdr3_nt: TGCGCCAGCAGCCAAGAGTCCCCGAGACTAGCGGGAGCATACGAGCAGTACTTC
cdr3_aa: CASSQESPRLAGAYEQYF

cdr3_length: 18
d_call: TRBD1
clone_size: once
v_call: TRBV11-2
j_call: TRBJ2-7
cdr3_nt: TGTGCCAGCAGCTTAGTCGGCTGGGGGACAGGGGCCTCCTACGAGCAGTACTTC
cdr3_aa: CASSLVGWGTGASYEQYF

cdr3_length: 13
d_call: TRBD1
clone_size: NA
v_call: TRBV7-9
j_call: TRBJ2-1
cdr3_nt: TGTGCCAGCAGCTTGGGACAGGCCAATGAGCAGTTCTTC
cdr3_aa: CASSLGQANEQFF

cdr3_length: 14
d_call: NA
clone_size: NA
v_call: TRBV7-9
j_call: TRBJ1-6
cdr3_nt: TGTGCCAGCAGTCCGTCGACGGGGATTCTATCCCTCCACTTT
cdr3_aa: CASSPSTGILSLHF

cdr3_length: 14
d_call: NA
clone_size: NA
v_call: TRBV6-5
j_call: TRBJ2-5
cdr3_nt: TGTGCCAGCGGTGGGGCTTCTCGGAGCGAGACCCAGTACTTC
cdr3_aa: CASGGASRSETQYF

cdr3_length: 15
d_call: TRBD2
clone_size: few
v_call: TRBV30
j_call: TRBJ2-2
cdr3_nt: TGTGCCTGGAAGGGGGGCGGGAGGGAAGCCGGGGAGCTGTTTTTT
cdr3_aa: CAWKGGGREAGELFF

cdr3_length: 16
d_call: NA
clone_size: NA
v_call: TRBV15
j_call: TRBJ1-2
cdr3_nt: TGTGCCACCAGCAGAGGTCCACCTCACAGGGTCGATGGCTACACCTTC
cdr3_aa: CATSRGPPHRVDGYTF

cdr3_length: 15
d_call: NA
clone_size: once
v_call: TRBV7-9
j_call: TRBJ1-6
cdr3_nt: TGTGCCAGCAGCGCAAGGGAGGGCTATAATTCACCCCTCCACTTT
cdr3_aa: CASSAREGYNSPLHF

cdr3_length: 16
d_call: TRBD2
clone_size: NA
v_call: TRBV14
j_call: TRBJ2-7
cdr3_nt: TGTGCCAGCAGCACAACTAGCGGGAGGCCCAACTACGAGCAGTACTTC
cdr3_aa: CASSTTSGRPNYEQYF

cdr3_length: 12
d_call: NA
clone_size: NA
v_call: TRBV30
j_call: TRBJ1-2
cdr3_nt: TGTGCCTTGACAGTTTCTAACTATGGCTACACCTTC
cdr3_aa: CALTVSNYGYTF

cdr3_length: 15
d_call: TRBD1
clone_size: NA
v_call: TRBV6-5
j_call: TRBJ1-5
cdr3_nt: TGTGCCAGCAGTCTTCGGGACAGGGTCCATCAGCCCCAGCATTTT
cdr3_aa: CASSLRDRVHQPQHF

cdr3_length: 13
d_call: NA
clone_size: few
v_call: TRBV6-6
j_call: TRBJ1-2
cdr3_nt: TGTGCCAGCAGTTACGATATAACGAGAGGCTACACCTTC
cdr3_aa: CASSYDITRGYTF

cdr3_length: 15
d_call: TRBD2
clone_size: NA
v_call: TRBV27
j_call: TRBJ2-4
cdr3_nt: TGTGCCAGCAGTACCTCACTAGCGGCCAAAAACATTCAGTACTTC
cdr3_aa: CASSTSLAAKNIQYF

cdr3_length: 17
d_call: TRBD2
clone_size: NA
v_call: TRBV15
j_call: TRBJ2-3
cdr3_nt: TGTGCCACCAGCAGCCTCCCAAGCGGGGAAGGGCCAGATACGCAGTATTTT
cdr3_aa: CATSSLPSGEGPDTQYF

cdr3_length: 16
d_call: TRBD1
clone_size: NA
v_call: TRBV7-9
j_call: TRBJ1-1
cdr3_nt: TGTGCCAGCAGCTTAGGAACAGGGGGCGCGGTCACTGAAGCTTTCTTT
cdr3_aa: CASSLGTGGAVTEAFF

cdr3_length: 16
d_call: TRBD1
clone_size: NA
v_call: TRBV6-4
j_call: TRBJ2-2
cdr3_nt: TGTGCCAGCATGAAAACCGGGACAGAGAACACCGGGGAGCTGTTTTTT
cdr3_aa: CASMKTGTENTGELFF

cdr3_length: 13
d_call: NA
clone_size: NA
v_call: TRBV5-6
j_call: TRBJ2-7
cdr3_nt: TGTGCCAGCAGCTCCGGGACACCCTACGAGCAGTACTTC
cdr3_aa: CASSSGTPYEQYF

cdr3_length: 12
d_call: NA
clone_size: NA
v_call: TRBV5-1
j_call: TRBJ2-7
cdr3_nt: TGCGCCAGCAGCTTGGCAGGGAGGGAGCAGTACTTC
cdr3_aa: CASSLAGREQYF

cdr3_length: 14
d_call: NA
clone_size: NA
v_call: TRBV11-3
j_call: TRBJ2-3
cdr3_nt: TGTGCCAGCAGCTTGCCAGTTAGCACAGATACGCAGTATTTT
cdr3_aa: CASSLPVSTDTQYF

cdr3_length: 13
d_call: TRBD1
clone_size: NA
v_call: TRBV30
j_call: TRBJ1-2
cdr3_nt: TGTGCCTGGAGTTCAACAGGGGGCAGGGGCTACACCTTC
cdr3_aa: CAWSSTGGRGYTF

cdr3_length: 17
d_call: TRBD2
clone_size: NA
v_call: TRBV5-4
j_call: TRBJ2-2
cdr3_nt: TGTGCCAGCAGCCAGGGACTAGCGGGAGGGAACACCGGGGAGCTGTTTTTT
cdr3_aa: CASSQGLAGGNTGELFF

cdr3_length: 15
d_call: TRBD1
clone_size: NA
v_call: TRBV5-6
j_call: TRBJ1-1
cdr3_nt: TGTGCCAGCAGCTTGTTTACAGGGGGCCACACTGAAGCTTTCTTT
cdr3_aa: CASSLFTGGHTEAFF

cdr3_length: 16
d_call: TRBD1
clone_size: NA
v_call: TRBV19
j_call: TRBJ1-2
cdr3_nt: TGTGCCAGTAGTATTGGTAGCGGGACAGGGAAATTTGGCTACACCTTC
cdr3_aa: CASSIGSGTGKFGYTF

cdr3_length: 14
d_call: NA
clone_size: once
v_call: TRBV30
j_call: TRBJ1-1
cdr3_nt: TGTGCCTGGAGTATGGGACACTGGAACACTGAAGCTTTCTTT
cdr3_aa: CAWSMGHWNTEAFF

cdr3_length: 14
d_call: NA
clone_size: NA
v_call: TRBV10-3
j_call: TRBJ2-2
cdr3_nt: TGTGCCATCAGAGGACAGGAGGGCACCGGGGAGCTGTTTTTT
cdr3_aa: CAIRGQEGTGELFF

cdr3_length: 11
d_call: NA
clone_size: NA
v_call: TRBV30
j_call: TRBJ1-1
cdr3_nt: TGTGCCTGGAGTTGGGAGACTGAAGCTTTCTTT
cdr3_aa: CAWSWETEAFF

cdr3_length: 15
d_call: TRBD1
clone_size: NA
v_call: TRBV6-1
j_call: TRBJ2-7
cdr3_nt: TGTGCCAGCCGCCGACGGGGACAGCCATATGAGGAGCAGTACTTC
cdr3_aa: CASRRRGQPYEEQYF

cdr3_length: 13
d_call: NA
clone_size: NA
v_call: TRBV7-9
j_call: TRBJ2-7
cdr3_nt: TGTGCCAGCAGCCCGGGGGACTTCTACGAGCAGTACTTC
cdr3_aa: CASSPGDFYEQYF

cdr3_length: 11
d_call: TRBD2
clone_size: once
v_call: TRBV28
j_call: TRBJ2-7
cdr3_nt: TGTGCCAGCAGGGGGGGGTACGAGCAGTACTTC
cdr3_aa: CASRGGYEQYF

cdr3_length: 13
d_call: NA
clone_size: NA
v_call: TRBV4-2
j_call: TRBJ2-3
cdr3_nt: TGTGCCAGCAGCCAAGATCGGGGAGATACGCAGTATTTT
cdr3_aa: CASSQDRGDTQYF

cdr3_length: 13
d_call: TRBD1
clone_size: few
v_call: TRBV7-9
j_call: TRBJ2-1
cdr3_nt: TGTGCCAGCAGCCTCGGGACAGGGACTGAGCAGTTCTTC
cdr3_aa: CASSLGTGTEQFF

cdr3_length: 15
d_call: NA
clone_size: NA
v_call: TRBV5-4
j_call: TRBJ1-4
cdr3_nt: TGTGCCAGCAGCAGGAGTTCCTCAACTAATGAAAAACTGTTTTTT
cdr3_aa: CASSRSSSTNEKLFF

cdr3_length: 14
d_call: NA
clone_size: NA
v_call: TRBV7-2
j_call: TRBJ2-5
cdr3_nt: TGTGCCAGCAGCTTAGGGGCAGGGCTCGAGACCCAGTACTTC
cdr3_aa: CASSLGAGLETQYF

cdr3_length: 15
d_call: TRBD1
clone_size: few
v_call: TRBV4-1
j_call: TRBJ2-7
cdr3_nt: TGCGCCAGCAGTCGGCTACCGGGACAGGTCTACGAGCAGTACTTC
cdr3_aa: CASSRLPGQVYEQYF

cdr3_length: 15
d_call: NA
clone_size: NA
v_call: TRBV18
j_call: TRBJ1-4
cdr3_nt: TGTGCCAGCTCACCTCGAGAGTCAACTAATGAAAAACTGTTTTTT
cdr3_aa: CASSPRESTNEKLFF

cdr3_length: 15
d_call: NA
clone_size: NA
v_call: TRBV10-3
j_call: TRBJ1-1
cdr3_nt: TGTGCCATCAGTGGGATCATGACCTCGGGCACTGAAGCTTTCTTT
cdr3_aa: CAISGIMTSGTEAFF